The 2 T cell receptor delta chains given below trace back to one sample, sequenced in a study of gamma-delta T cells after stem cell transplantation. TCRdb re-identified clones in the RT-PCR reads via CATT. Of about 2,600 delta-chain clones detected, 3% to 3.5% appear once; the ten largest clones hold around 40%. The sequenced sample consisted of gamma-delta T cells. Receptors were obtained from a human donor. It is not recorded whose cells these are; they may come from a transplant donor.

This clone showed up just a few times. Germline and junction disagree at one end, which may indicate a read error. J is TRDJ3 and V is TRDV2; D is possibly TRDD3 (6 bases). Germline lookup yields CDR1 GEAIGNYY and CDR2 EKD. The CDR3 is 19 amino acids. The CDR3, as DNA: TGTGCCTGTGACACCGTACAGGTAGGTAGCGCCTGGGGCACCCGCCAGATGTTTTTC. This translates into CACDTVQVGSAWGTRQMFF.

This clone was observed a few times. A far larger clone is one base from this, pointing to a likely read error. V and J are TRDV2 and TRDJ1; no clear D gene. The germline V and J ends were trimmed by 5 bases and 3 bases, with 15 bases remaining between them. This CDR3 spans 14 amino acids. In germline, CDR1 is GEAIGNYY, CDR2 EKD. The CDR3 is CACGTVGPPDKLIF. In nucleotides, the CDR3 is TGTGCCTGTGGCACGGTAGGTCCTCCCGATAAACTCATCTTT.